One and the same sample provided the 15 T cell receptor beta chains below, sequenced in a study of T-cell reconstitution after alpha-beta-depleted transplantation in children. Unique molecular identifiers were incorporated during preparation of the TCRbeta library. From the PCR reads, TCRdb called clonotypes with MiXCR, one entry per CDR3 protein. This sample has approximately 240,000 distinct CDR3 sequences, with over 9.5% found just once. Sequenced material: PBMCs from the stem cell graft donor, taken from the stem cell graft. Receptors originate from a human donor who donated a stem cell graft to a child with SCID.

This clonotype was seen repeatedly, ten times or more. The chain combines TRBV4-2 with TRBJ1-1, with D possibly matching TRBD1 (5 bases). From germline, CDR1 is LGHNA and CDR2 YNFKEQ. The CDR3 consists of 15 residues. Between the trimmed V and J ends, which lost 1 base and 1 base, there was a span of 10 bases. CDR3 residues: CASSQGGRGNTEAFF. The DNA for the CDR3 is TGTGCCAGCAGCCAAGGGGGTAGGGGGAACACTGAAGCTTTCTTT.

The V gene is TRBV28, the J gene TRBJ1-1; D not resolved. The CDR3 consists of 15 residues. Germline CDR1 MDHEN, CDR2 SYDVKM. V was clipped by 5 bases and J by 1 base, with 14 bases between them. The CDR3 protein is CASSRSQLQNTEAFF. The CDR3 bases are TGTGCCAGCAGTCGATCACAGCTTCAGAACACTGAAGCTTTCTTT. The variable domain in full, with the rest retrieved from reference TRBV28 and TRBJ1-1, is DVKVTQSSRYLVKRTGEKVFLECVQDMDHENMFWYRQDPGLGLRLIYFSYDVKMKEKGDIPEGYSVSREKKERFSLILESASTNQTSMYLCASSRSQLQNTEAFFGQGTRLTVV.

This clonotype came up many times. This chain uses TRBV5-1 with TRBJ2-3; 9 nucleotides align to TRBD1. Germline V CDR1 and CDR2: SGHRS, YFSETQ. The CDR3 loop spans 16 amino acids. Trimming removed 4 bases from V and 2 bases from J; junction bases left unmatched: 8. CDR3: CASSPYRGPYTDTQYF. The CDR3 coding sequence is TGCGCCAGCAGCCCGTACAGGGGGCCCTACACAGATACGCAGTATTTT.

This clonotype was observed many times. J is TRBJ2-1 and V is TRBV11-2; D uncertain. The V and J ends lost 4 bases and 0 bases respectively, with 7 bases between them. The CDR3 spans 14 residues. Germline CDR1 is SGHAT and CDR2 is FQNNGV. DNA of the CDR3: TGTGCCAGCAGCTCCCGAATCTCCTACAATGAGCAGTTCTTC. It specifies CASSSRISYNEQFF.

This clonotype was recorded at least ten times. The V call is TRBV20-1, the J call TRBJ2-7; 9 bases fit TRBD1. Per the germline V gene, CDR1 is DFQATT and CDR2 is SNEGSKA (reference sequence). CDR3 length: 12 amino acids. V lost 5 bases to trimming and J lost 10 bases; unmatched junction nucleotides: 9. Here the CDR3 reads CSAQKPGQGQYF. Written as DNA, the CDR3 is TGCAGTGCTCAAAAGCCGGGACAGGGTCAGTACTTC.

In this sample, this clonotype turned up many times. The chain uses TRBV5-1 and TRBJ2-4, with 9 bases matching TRBD2. Trimming at V came to 5 bases and at J to 8 bases, leaving 14 bases not matched to a gene. CDR1 is SGHRS and CDR2 is YFSETQ in the germline V gene. The CDR3 has 16 amino acids. The CDR3 region has the DNA TGCGCCAGCAGTAAAGTTGAAGCGGGGGGCGGGTACATTCAGTACTTC. This codes for CASSKVEAGGGYIQYF.

A remark on this clonotype: The junction departs from germline at one end; a sequencing error may be responsible. The chain links TRBV2 to TRBJ2-3; 8 bases align to TRBD2. There are 16 residues in the CDR3. Germline assignment: CDR1 SNHLY and CDR2 FYNNEI. The CDR3 region is CVSSERGGRKGDTQYF. The CDR3 DNA reads as TGTGTCAGCAGTGAACGCGGGGGGAGGAAGGGAGATACGCAGTATTTT.

The chain uses TRBV12-3 or TRBV12-4 and TRBJ2-3; D is perhaps TRBD2 (5 bases). Deletions cut 3 bases from V and 3 bases from J, with 13 bases between. The CDR3 runs to 15 residues. CDR3 region: CASSLARARTDTQYF. CDR3 sequence (DNA): TGTGCCAGCAGTTTGGCGAGGGCACGGACAGATACGCAGTATTTT.

There are many counts of this clonotype. This rearrangement joins TRBV5-1 to TRBJ2-1; 8 nucleotides align to TRBD1. CDR1 SGHRS and CDR2 YFSETQ come from the germline V gene. V trimming: 4 bases; J trimming: 6 bases; junction bases outside the gene matches: 12. The CDR3 is 16 amino acids. The CDR3 loop is CASSPGQGVRSNEQFF. The DNA of the CDR3 is TGCGCCAGCAGCCCCGGACAGGGAGTGCGGAGCAATGAGCAGTTCTTC.

This clonotype was recorded many times. The V and J genes are TRBV5-1 and TRBJ2-1; D may correspond to TRBD1 or TRBD2 (6 bases each). Germline V gene data show CDR1 as SGHRS and CDR2 as YFSETQ. CDR3 length: 15 amino acids. The V end was cut by 1 base, the J end by 9 bases, with 17 bases between. CDR3 loop: CASSLNLGGLGEQFF. CDR3 DNA: TGCGCCAGCAGCTTGAACCTGGGGGGCCTGGGTGAGCAGTTCTTC. The full variable domain, in which reference TRBV5-1 and TRBJ2-1 provide the parts outside the CDR3, is KAGVTQTPRYLIKTRGQQVTLSCSPISGHRSVSWYQQTPGQGLQFLFEYFSETQRNKGNFPGRFSGRQFSNSRSEMNVSTLELGDSALYLCASSLNLGGLGEQFFGPGTRLTVL.

This clonotype came up many times. The V gene is TRBV20-1, the J gene TRBJ2-5; 7 bases map to TRBD1. The CDR3 covers 14 residues. J lost 4 bases, V lost 6 bases, and 11 bases had no gene match. The germline gives CDR1 DFQATT, CDR2 SNEGSKA (reference sequence). For the CDR3, the DNA is TGCAGTGCGAGAAGGACAGGCACGGGAGAGACCCAGTACTTC. Translated: CSARRTGTGETQYF.

This clonotype showed up many times. CDR3 sequence (DNA): TGTGCCAGCAGTTACCTCGGCTCCTACGAGCAGTACTTC. It encodes CASSYLGSYEQYF. The chain links TRBV6-5 to TRBJ2-7; D ambiguous. V was pared by 2 bases and J by 0 bases, with 5 bases between. Germline V gives CDR1 MNHEY, CDR2 SVGAGI. This CDR3 region has 13 residues.

This clonotype was seen at least ten times. V gene TRBV9 combines with J gene TRBJ2-2; 7 bases match TRBD2. CDR1 and CDR2 (germline): SGDLS, YYNGEE. V lost 2 bases and J lost 1; bases outside the gene matches: 2. This CDR3 has 15 amino acids. CDR3 residues: CASSVGGGNTGELFF. Written as DNA, the CDR3 is TGTGCCAGCAGCGTCGGCGGGGGGAACACCGGGGAGCTGTTTTTT. The complete variable domain, with remaining parts taken from reference TRBV9 and TRBJ2-2, reads DSGVTQTPKHLITATGQRVTLRCSPRSGDLSVYWYQQSLDQGLQFLIQYYNGEERAKGNILERFSAQQFPDLHSELNLSSLELGDSALYFCASSVGGGNTGELFFGEGSRLTVL.

This clonotype has a count of ten or more. The rearrangement links TRBV5-6 to TRBJ2-5, with a possible D match to TRBD1 (6 bases). The V and J ends lost 4 bases and 4 bases respectively, with 17 bases between them. The CDR3 spans 15 residues. Looked up from germline, CDR1 is SGHDT and CDR2 is YYEEEE. The CDR3 region is CASSITGKIAETQYF. Written as DNA, the CDR3 is TGTGCCAGCAGCATCACAGGGAAGATAGCAGAGACCCAGTACTTC.

This clonotype occurred many times. This chain joins TRBV7-2 and TRBJ1-4; 9 bases are shared with TRBD1. The germline gives CDR1 SGHTA, CDR2 FQGNSA. The CDR3 loop spans 16 amino acids. Trimming at V came to 5 bases and at J to 8 bases, leaving 12 bases not matched to a gene. In nucleotides, the CDR3 is TGTGCCAGCAGCCTGGACAGGGGCCTAAAAGGAGAAAAACTGTTTTTT. Protein sequence: CASSLDRGLKGEKLFF.